The 5 T cell receptor beta chains reported below all come from one sample, sequenced in a study of blood T cell repertoires in COVID-19. Assay: immunoSEQ multiplex PCR; the TCRdb copy retains only in-frame clones and omits some. Among approximately 210,000 clones listed, 75% to 85% were seen once. Source material: PBMCs or T cells enriched from blood (not recorded which). These receptors were taken from a woman aged 45-60 years with acute COVID-19.

The chain combines TRBV7-8 with TRBJ2-1; 7 bases match TRBD2. The CDR3 loop spans 16 amino acids. In germline, CDR1 is SGHVS, CDR2 FQNEAQ. J was trimmed by 2 bases and V by 5 bases; bases with no gene match: 9. The CDR3 DNA reads TGTGCCAGCAGCCAAAGAAATGGACTAGCCTACAATGAGCAGTTCTTC. It yields the protein CASSQRNGLAYNEQFF.

This chain connects TRBV12-3 or TRBV12-4 to TRBJ1-2; D possibly corresponds to TRBD1 (5 bases). This CDR3 region has 12 residues. V shed 4 bases and J shed 4 bases, with 7 bases lying between them. The CDR3 DNA follows: TGTGCCAGCAGTTCGGGGGGCTATGGCTACACCTTC. Amino acid sequence: CASSSGGYGYTF.

The chain recombines TRBV18 with TRBJ2-6; D perhaps matches TRBD1 (6 bases). V lost 0 bases and J lost 2, with 8 bases in between. The CDR3 totals 16 residues. Per the germline V gene, CDR1 is KGHSH and CDR2 is LQKENI. CDR3 DNA sequence: TGTGCCAGCTCACCACCGTCAGGGGCTGGGGCCAACGTCCTGACTTTC. Protein product: CASSPPSGAGANVLTF.

The chain carries TRBV7-8 and TRBJ2-7, with 10 positions matching TRBD2. Germline trimming cut 3 bases from V and 9 bases from J; bases unmatched to any gene: 14. In germline, CDR1 is SGHVS, CDR2 FQNEAQ. This CDR3 is built from 16 residues. The CDR3 here is CASSFAGSGGSPGQYV. The CDR3 coding sequence is TGTGCCAGCAGCTTCGCCGGTAGCGGGGGGTCCCCAGGGCAGTACGTC.

V gene TRBV3-1 (or the pseudogene TRBV3-2) combines with J gene TRBJ1-5; no reliable D call. The germline V gene has CDR1 LGHDT and CDR2 YNNKEL (reference sequence). Trimming pared 1 base from V and 6 bases from J, leaving 10 bases between. The CDR3 spans 14 residues. CDR3 residues: CASSQAPLGQPQHF. CDR3 bases: TGTGCCAGCAGCCAAGCCCCACTCGGTCAGCCCCAGCATTTT.